This T cell receptor beta chain came from a study of cytomegalovirus exposure and HLA in healthy donors. General observations from the study: The majority of TCR sequences were rare, yet some public TCRs appeared in many donors.

The protocol was immunoSEQ multiplex PCR, while the TCRdb copy is restricted to in-frame clones and leaves out a portion. The table lists over 150,000 clones, 75% to 85% of them singletons. This clone has a single count. Its target is not known. Germline CDR1 is MDHEN and CDR2 is SYDVKM. V shed 11 bases and J 1 base; nucleotides not matched to a gene: 13. The CDR3 runs 16 residues. The rearrangement uses TRBV28 and TRBJ2-1; 8 nucleotides agree with TRBD2. This TCR came from a woman aged 25-40 years in good health and CMV-seropositive. The sequenced sample was PBMCs. The CDR3 protein is CASPPGLDESYNEQFF. The CDR3 nucleotides are TGTGCCTCGCCCCCGGGACTAGATGAATCCTACAATGAGCAGTTCTTC.